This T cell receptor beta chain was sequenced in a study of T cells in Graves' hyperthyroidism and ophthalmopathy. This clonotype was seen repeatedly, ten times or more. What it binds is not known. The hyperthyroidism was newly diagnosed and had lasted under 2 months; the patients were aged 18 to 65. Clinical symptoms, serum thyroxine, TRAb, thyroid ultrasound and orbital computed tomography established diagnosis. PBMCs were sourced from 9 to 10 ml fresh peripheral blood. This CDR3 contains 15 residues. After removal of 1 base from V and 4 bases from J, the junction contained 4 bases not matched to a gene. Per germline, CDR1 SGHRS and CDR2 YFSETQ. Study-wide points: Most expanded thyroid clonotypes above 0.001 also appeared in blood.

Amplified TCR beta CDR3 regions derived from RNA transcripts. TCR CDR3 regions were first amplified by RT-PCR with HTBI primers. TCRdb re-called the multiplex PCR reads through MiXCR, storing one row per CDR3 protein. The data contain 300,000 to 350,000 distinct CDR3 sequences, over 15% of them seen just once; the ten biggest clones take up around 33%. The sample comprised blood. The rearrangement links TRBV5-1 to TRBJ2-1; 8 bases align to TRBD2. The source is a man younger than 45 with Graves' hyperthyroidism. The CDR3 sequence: CASSLTGGPYNEQFF. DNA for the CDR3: TGCGCCAGCAGCTTGACGGGAGGGCCTTACAATGAGCAGTTCTTC.